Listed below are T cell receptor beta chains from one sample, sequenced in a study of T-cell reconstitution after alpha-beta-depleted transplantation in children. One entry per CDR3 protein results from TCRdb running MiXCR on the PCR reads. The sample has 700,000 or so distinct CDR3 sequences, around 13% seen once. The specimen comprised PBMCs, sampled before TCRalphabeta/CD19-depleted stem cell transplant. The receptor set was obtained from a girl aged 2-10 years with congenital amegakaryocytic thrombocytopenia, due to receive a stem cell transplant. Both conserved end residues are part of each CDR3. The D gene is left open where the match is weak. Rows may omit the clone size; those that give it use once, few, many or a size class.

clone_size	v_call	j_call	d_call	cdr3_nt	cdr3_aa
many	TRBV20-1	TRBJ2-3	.	TGCAGTGGTGAGGCAACAGATACGCAGTATTTT	CSGEATDTQYF
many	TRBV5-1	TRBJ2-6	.	TGCGCCAGCGACGAGGGTCCGGGAGCCAACGTCCTGACTTTC	CASDEGPGANVLTF
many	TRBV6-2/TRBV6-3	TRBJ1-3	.	TGTGCCAGCGGACAGTCGAGCTCTGGAAACACCATATATTTT	CASGQSSSGNTIYF
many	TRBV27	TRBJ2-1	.	TGTGCCAGCAGCTCCTGGGTCTCGAGCAATGAGCAGTTCTTC	CASSSWVSSNEQFF
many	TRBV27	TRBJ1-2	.	TGTGCCAGCAGCCGAGTGGTAGGAAAAAATGGCTACACCTTC	CASSRVVGKNGYTF
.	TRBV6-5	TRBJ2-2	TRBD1	TGTGCCAGCAGTTACGACAGGGTGGGCGGGGAGCTGTTTTTT	CASSYDRVGGELFF
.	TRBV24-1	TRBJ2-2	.	TGTGCCACCAGTGCGGCCGGGGAGCTGTTTTTT	CATSAAGELFF
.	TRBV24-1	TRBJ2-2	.	TGTGCCACCAGTGATTTTCGGGGTGACACCGGGGAGCTGTTTTTT	CATSDFRGDTGELFF
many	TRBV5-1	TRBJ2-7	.	TGCGCCAGCAGCTTAACATCCGTACACGAGCAGTACTTC	CASSLTSVHEQYF
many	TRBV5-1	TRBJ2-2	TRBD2	TGCGCCAGCAGCTACGGAGCGGGACCGAATCCTTCCGGGGAGCTGTTTTTT	CASSYGAGPNPSGELFF
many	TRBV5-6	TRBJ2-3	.	TGTGCCAGCAGCTTGGCTCTGCCTAGCACAGATACGCAGTATTTT	CASSLALPSTDTQYF
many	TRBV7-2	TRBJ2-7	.	TGTGCCAGCAACAAGTGGGGAAGCTCCTACGAGCAGTACTTC	CASNKWGSSYEQYF
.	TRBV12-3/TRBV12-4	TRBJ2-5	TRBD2	TGTGCCAGCAACTTGGGCGGGAGGGCCGGGGAGACCCAGTACTTC	CASNLGGRAGETQYF
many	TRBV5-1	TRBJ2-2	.	TGCGCCAGCAGCTTGCAAGGTCGGGGCACCGGGGAGCTGTTTTTT	CASSLQGRGTGELFF
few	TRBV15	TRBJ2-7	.	TGTGCCACCAGCAGAGAGCTTTATCCATCCTACGAGCAGTACTTC	CATSRELYPSYEQYF
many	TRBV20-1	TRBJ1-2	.	TGCAGTGCTAGCCTCCTCCCCCCGCAGGCTGGCAACTATGGCTACACCTTC	CSASLLPPQAGNYGYTF
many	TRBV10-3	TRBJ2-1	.	TGTGCCATCCAACGGGAAAGGTCCTACAATGAGCAGTTCTTC	CAIQRERSYNEQFF
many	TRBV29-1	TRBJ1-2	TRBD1	TGCACCGGGCAGACAGGGGACTATGGCTACACCTTC	CTGQTGDYGYTF
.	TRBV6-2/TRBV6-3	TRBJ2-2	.	TGTGCCAGCAGCCTCAGTGAGGGGCAGCTTTGGCCCCGGGAGCTGTTTTTT	CASSLSEGQLWPRELFF
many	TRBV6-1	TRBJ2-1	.	TGTGCCAGCAGTGATTGGGCGGGACCAAACAATGAGCAGTTCTTC	CASSDWAGPNNEQFF
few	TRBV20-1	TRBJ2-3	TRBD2	TGCAGTGCTAGAGATTGGGGGGGACGACAGATAGTTCCAGATACGCAGTATTTT	CSARDWGGRQIVPDTQYF
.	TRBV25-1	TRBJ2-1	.	TGTGCCAGCAGTAAGACCGGGCGACACAATGAGCAGTTCTTC	CASSKTGRHNEQFF
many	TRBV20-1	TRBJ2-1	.	TGCAGTGCGCATGAGCAGTTCTTC	CSAHEQFF
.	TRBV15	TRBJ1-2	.	TGTGCCACCAGCAGAGATTTCGGCCCATCCTATGGCTACACCTTC	CATSRDFGPSYGYTF
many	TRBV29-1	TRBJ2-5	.	TGCAGCGTTACCGGACAGCTCCAAGAGACCCAGTACTTC	CSVTGQLQETQYF
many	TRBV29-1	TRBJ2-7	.	TGCAGCGTCACACTGAGCAAGTCCTACGAGCAGTACTTC	CSVTLSKSYEQYF
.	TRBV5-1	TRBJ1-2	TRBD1	TGCGCCAGCAGTCCAGGGGGCCGGGTCTATGGCTACACCTTC	CASSPGGRVYGYTF
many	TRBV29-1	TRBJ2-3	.	TGCAGCGTTGGGCGAGGCGGTACGCAGTATTTT	CSVGRGGTQYF
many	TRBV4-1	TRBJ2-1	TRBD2	TGCGCCAGCAGCTACCCACTTAGCGGGAGTCCGAAGAATGAGCAGTTCTTC	CASSYPLSGSPKNEQFF
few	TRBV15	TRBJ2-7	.	TGTGCCACCAGCAGAGATCGACAGGCCAGATACTTC	CATSRDRQARYF
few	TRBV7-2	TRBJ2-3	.	TGTGCCAGCAGCTTAAGTGCCCTGGGGGGGCGAGATACGCAGTATTTT	CASSLSALGGRDTQYF
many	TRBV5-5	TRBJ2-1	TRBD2	TGTGCCAGCAGCGTGGTACTAGCGGGAGTTAATGAGCAGTTCTTC	CASSVVLAGVNEQFF
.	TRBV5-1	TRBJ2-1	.	TGCGCCAGCAGCTTGGCGGGGGGCCAGAGCTCCTACAATGAGCAGTTCTTC	CASSLAGGQSSYNEQFF
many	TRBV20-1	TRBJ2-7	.	TGCAGTGCTAGACCCGGGTTTAGCTACGAGCAGTACTTC	CSARPGFSYEQYF
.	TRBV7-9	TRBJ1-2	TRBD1	TGTGCCAGCAGCCGTACCGACGCTACAGGGGTTGGCTACACCTTC	CASSRTDATGVGYTF
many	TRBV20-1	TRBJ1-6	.	TGCAGTGCTAGGGGGTGGGGCGGCAATAATTCACCCCTCCACTTT	CSARGWGGNNSPLHF
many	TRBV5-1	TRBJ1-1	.	TGCGCCAGCAGCCCCATCGGCGAGGTAGCTTTCTTT	CASSPIGEVAFF
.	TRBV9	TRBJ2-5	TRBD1	TGTGCCAGCAGCGTAGAAGCCAGGGGGGAGACCCAGTACTTC	CASSVEARGETQYF
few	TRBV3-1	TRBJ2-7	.	TGTGCCAGCAGCCAAGTGGGGCGAGAGCAGTACTTC	CASSQVGREQYF
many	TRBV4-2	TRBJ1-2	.	TGTGCCAGCAGCCAGGCCCGGAGGGGCTATGGCTACACCTTC	CASSQARRGYGYTF
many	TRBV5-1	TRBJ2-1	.	TGCGCCAGCAGCTTGGCTCCTGGCTACAATGAGCAGTTCTTC	CASSLAPGYNEQFF
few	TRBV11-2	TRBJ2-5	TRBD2	TGTGCCAGCAGCTCCTTGGGGGGGATGGGGACCCAGTACTTC	CASSSLGGMGTQYF
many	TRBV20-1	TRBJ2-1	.	TGCAGTGCTAAAGTAGAGGTTCCCTACAATGAGCAGTTCTTC	CSAKVEVPYNEQFF
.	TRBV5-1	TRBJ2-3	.	TGCGCCAGCAGCCGCAAACGCCCGGGGGCCCGGCACACAGATACGCAGTATTTT	CASSRKRPGARHTDTQYF
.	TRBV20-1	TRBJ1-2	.	TGCAGTGCTAGAGTAAAGACAGATATTCACTATGGCTACACCTTC	CSARVKTDIHYGYTF
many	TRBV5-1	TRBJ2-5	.	TGCGCCAGCAGCTTGGGAGCAGGGAGGGAGACCCAGTACTTC	CASSLGAGRETQYF
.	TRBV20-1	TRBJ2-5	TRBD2	TGCAGTGCCGACCGACTAGCGGGAGAGCGGGAGACCCAGTACTTC	CSADRLAGERETQYF
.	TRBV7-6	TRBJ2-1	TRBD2	TGTGCCAGCAGCGCTGTGCTAGCGGGGTACAATGAGCAGTTCTTC	CASSAVLAGYNEQFF
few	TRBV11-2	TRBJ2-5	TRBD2	TGTGCCAGCAGTCCTCCCCCCCTAGCGGGTCAAGAGACCCAGTACTTC	CASSPPPLAGQETQYF
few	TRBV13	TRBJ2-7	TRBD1	TGTGCCAGCAGACTCGCCGGGACAGGTGTTTACGAGCAGTACTTC	CASRLAGTGVYEQYF
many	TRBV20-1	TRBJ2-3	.	TGCAGTGCTAGAGTGACAGGGAGGACAGATACGCAGTATTTT	CSARVTGRTDTQYF
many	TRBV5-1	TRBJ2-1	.	TGCGCCAGCAGCGGAGGGCCCACCTACAATGAGCAGTTCTTC	CASSGGPTYNEQFF